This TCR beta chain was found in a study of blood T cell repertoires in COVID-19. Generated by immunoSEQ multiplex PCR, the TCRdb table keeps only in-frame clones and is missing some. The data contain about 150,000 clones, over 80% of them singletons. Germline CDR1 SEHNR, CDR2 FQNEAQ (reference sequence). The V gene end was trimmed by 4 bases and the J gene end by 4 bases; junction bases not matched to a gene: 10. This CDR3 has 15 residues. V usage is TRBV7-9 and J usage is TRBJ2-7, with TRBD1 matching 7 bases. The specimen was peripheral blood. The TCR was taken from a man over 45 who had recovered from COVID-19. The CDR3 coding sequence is TGTGCCAGCAGCTACTCGGGAAGACAGGGTTACGAGCAGTACTTC. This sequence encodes CASSYSGRQGYEQYF.